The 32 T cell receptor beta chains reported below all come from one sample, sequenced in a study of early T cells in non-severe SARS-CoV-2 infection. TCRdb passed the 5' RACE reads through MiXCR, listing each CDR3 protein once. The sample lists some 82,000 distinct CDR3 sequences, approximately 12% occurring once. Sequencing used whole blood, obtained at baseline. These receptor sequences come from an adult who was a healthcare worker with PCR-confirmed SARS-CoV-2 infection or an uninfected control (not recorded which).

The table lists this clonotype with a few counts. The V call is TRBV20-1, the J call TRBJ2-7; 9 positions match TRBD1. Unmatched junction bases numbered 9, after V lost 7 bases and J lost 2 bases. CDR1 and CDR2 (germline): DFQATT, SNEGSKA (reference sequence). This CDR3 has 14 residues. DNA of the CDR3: TGCAGTGTTCTAGGGGGACAGGGAGCCTACGAGCAGTACTTC. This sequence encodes CSVLGGQGAYEQYF.

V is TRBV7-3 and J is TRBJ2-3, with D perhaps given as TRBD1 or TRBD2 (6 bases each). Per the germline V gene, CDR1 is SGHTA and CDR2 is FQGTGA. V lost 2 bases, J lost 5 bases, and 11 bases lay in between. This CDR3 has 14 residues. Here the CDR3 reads CASSLQGGQDTQYF. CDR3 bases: TGTGCCAGCAGCTTACAAGGGGGGCAAGATACGCAGTATTTT.

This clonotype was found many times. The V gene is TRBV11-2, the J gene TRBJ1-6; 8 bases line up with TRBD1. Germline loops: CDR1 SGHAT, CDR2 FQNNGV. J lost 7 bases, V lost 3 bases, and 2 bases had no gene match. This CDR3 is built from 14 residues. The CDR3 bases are TGTGCCAGCAGCTTGCGGGACAGGAATTCACCCCTCCACTTT. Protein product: CASSLRDRNSPLHF. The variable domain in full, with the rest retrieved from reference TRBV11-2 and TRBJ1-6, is EAGVAQSPRYKIIEKRQSVAFWCNPISGHATLYWYQQILGQGPKLLIQFQNNGVVDDSQLPKDRFSAERLKGVDSTLKIQPAKLEDSAVYLCASSLRDRNSPLHFGNGTRLTVT.

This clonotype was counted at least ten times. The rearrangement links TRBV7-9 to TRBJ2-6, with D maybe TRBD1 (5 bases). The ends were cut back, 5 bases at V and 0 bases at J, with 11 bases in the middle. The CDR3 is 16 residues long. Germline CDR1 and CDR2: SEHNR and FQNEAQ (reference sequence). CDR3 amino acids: CASSGQHNSGANVLTF. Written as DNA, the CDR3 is TGTGCCAGCAGCGGACAACATAACTCTGGGGCCAACGTCCTGACTTTC.

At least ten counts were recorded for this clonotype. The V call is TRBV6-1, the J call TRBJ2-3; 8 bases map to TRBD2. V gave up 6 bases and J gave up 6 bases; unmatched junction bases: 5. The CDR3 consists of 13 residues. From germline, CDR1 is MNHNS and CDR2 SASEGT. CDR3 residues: CASSAGGRDTQYF. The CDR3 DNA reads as TGTGCCAGCAGCGCGGGGGGCCGGGATACGCAGTATTTT.

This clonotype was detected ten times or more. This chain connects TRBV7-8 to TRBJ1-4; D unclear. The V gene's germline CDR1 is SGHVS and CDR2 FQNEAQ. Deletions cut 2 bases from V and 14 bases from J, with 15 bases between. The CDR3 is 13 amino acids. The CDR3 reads CASSLIPPSLLFF. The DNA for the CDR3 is TGTGCCAGCAGCTTAATCCCGCCCAGTTTGCTGTTTTTT.

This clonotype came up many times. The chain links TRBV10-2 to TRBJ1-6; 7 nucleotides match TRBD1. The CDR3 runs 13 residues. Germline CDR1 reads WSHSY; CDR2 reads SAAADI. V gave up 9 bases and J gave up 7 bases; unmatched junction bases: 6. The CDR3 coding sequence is TGCGCCAGTACCGGGACAGCCAATTCACCCCTCCACTTT. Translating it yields CASTGTANSPLHF.

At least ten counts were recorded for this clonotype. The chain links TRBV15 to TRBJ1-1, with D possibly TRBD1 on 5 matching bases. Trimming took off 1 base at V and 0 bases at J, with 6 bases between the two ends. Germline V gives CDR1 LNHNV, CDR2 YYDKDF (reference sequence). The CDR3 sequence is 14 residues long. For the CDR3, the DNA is TGTGCCACCAGCAGAGGACAGATGAACACTGAAGCTTTCTTT. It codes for CATSRGQMNTEAFF. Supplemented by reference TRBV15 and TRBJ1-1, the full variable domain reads DAMVIQNPRYQVTQFGKPVTLSCSQTLNHNVMYWYQQKSSQAPKLLFHYYDKDFNNEADTPDNFQSRRPNTSFCFLDIRSPGLGDTAMYLCATSRGQMNTEAFFGQGTRLTVV.

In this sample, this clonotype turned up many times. CDR3 nucleotides: TGCAGCGTCCAGGACAGGGTCTACGAGCAGTACTTC. Protein sequence: CSVQDRVYEQYF. The chain uses TRBV29-1 and TRBJ2-7, with 8 bases fitting TRBD1. The V gene's germline CDR1 is SQVTM and CDR2 ANQGSEA. The CDR3 sequence is 12 residues long. Trimming cost V 6 bases and J 3 bases; bases outside gene matches: 4.

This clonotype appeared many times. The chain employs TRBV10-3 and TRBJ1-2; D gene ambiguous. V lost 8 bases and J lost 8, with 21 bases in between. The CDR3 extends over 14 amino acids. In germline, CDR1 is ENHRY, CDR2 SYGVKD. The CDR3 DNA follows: TGTGCCATCCGGAAAGGGCCGGACCCGGGCGGCTACACCTTC. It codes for CAIRKGPDPGGYTF.

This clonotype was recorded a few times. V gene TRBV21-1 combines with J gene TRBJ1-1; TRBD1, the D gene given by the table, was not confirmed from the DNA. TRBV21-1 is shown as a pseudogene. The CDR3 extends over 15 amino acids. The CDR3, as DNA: TGTGCCAGCAGCAAAGGGTACAGGGTGTACACTGAAGCTTTCTTT. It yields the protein CASSKGYRVYTEAFF.

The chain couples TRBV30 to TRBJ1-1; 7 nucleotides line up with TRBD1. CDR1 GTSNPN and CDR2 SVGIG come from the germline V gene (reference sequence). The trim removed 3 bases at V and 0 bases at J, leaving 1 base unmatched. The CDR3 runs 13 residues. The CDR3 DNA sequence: TGTGCCTGGAGGACAGGGTTGAACACTGAAGCTTTCTTT. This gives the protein CAWRTGLNTEAFF.

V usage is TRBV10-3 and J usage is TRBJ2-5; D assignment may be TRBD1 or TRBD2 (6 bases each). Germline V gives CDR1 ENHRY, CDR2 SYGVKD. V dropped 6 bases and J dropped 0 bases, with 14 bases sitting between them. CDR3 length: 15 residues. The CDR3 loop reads CAIRPGATYQETQYF. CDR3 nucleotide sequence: TGTGCCATCAGGCCGGGGGCCACGTACCAAGAGACCCAGTACTTC.

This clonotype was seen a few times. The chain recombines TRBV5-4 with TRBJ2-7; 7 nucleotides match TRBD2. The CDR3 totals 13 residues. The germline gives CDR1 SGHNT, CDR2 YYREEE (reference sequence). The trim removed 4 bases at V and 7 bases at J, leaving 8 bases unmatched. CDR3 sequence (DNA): TGTGCCAGCAGCCTCCAGGGAGGGAGAGAGCAGTACTTC. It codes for CASSLQGGREQYF.

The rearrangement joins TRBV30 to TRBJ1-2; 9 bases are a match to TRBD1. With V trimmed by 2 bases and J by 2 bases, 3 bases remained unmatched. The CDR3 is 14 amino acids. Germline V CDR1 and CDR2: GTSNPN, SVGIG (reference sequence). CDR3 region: CAWSYGTGNYGYTF. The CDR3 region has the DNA TGTGCCTGGAGTTACGGGACAGGGAACTATGGCTACACCTTC.

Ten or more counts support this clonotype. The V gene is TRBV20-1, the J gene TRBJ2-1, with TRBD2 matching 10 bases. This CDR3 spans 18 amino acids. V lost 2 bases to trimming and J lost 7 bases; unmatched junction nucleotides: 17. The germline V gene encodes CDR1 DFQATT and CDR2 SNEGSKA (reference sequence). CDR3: CSARPPQLGAGGRNEQFF. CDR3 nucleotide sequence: TGCAGTGCTAGACCCCCCCAGCTCGGAGCGGGGGGGAGGAATGAGCAGTTCTTC.

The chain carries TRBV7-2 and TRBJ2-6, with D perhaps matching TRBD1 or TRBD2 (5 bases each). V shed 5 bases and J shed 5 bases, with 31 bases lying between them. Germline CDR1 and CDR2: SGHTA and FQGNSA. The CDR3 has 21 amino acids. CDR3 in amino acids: CASSPRKVGVAPAGWANVLTF. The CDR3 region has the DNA TGTGCCAGCAGCCCCCGGAAGGTGGGGGTAGCGCCCGCCGGATGGGCCAACGTCCTGACTTTC.

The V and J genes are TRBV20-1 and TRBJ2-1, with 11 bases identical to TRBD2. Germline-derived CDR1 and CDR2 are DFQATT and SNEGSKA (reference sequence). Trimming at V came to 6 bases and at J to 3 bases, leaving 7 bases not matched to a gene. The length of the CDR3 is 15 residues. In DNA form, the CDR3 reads TGCAGTGCCAGATGGGGGACTAGCGGCTACAATGAGCAGTTCTTC. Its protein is CSARWGTSGYNEQFF.

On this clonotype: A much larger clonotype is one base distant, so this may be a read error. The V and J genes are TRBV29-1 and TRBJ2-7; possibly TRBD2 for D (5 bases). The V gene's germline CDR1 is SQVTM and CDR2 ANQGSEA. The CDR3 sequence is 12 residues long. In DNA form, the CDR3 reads TGCAGTGTGGACGGAGGAGCCTACGAGCAGTACTTC. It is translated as CSVDGGAYEQYF.

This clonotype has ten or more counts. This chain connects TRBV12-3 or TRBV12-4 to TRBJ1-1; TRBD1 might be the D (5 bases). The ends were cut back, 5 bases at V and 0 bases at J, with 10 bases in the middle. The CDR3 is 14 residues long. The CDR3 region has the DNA TGTGCCAGCAGTACGGGGACGGTGAACACTGAAGCTTTCTTT. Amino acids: CASSTGTVNTEAFF.

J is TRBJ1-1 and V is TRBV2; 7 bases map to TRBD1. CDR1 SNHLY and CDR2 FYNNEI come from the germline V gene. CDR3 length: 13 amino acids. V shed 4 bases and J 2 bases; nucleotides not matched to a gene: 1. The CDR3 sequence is CASSGDRNTEAFF. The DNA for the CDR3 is TGTGCCAGCAGTGGGGACAGAAACACTGAAGCTTTCTTT. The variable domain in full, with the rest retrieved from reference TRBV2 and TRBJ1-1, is EPEVTQTPSHQVTQMGQEVILRCVPISNHLYFYWYRQILGQKVEFLVSFYNNEISEKSEIFDDQFSVERPDGSNFTLKIRSTKLEDSAMYFCASSGDRNTEAFFGQGTRLTVV.

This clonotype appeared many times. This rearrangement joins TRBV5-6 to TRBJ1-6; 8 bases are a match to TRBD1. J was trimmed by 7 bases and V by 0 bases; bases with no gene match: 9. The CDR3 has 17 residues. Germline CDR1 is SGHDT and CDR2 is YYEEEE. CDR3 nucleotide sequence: TGTGCCAGCAGCTTGGCCTTAGGGACAGGACTAAATTCACCCCTCCACTTT. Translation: CASSLALGTGLNSPLHF.

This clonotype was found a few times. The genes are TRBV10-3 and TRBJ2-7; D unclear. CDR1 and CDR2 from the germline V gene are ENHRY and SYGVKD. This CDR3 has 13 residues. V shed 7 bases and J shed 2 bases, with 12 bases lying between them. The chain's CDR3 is CAINTRPAYEQYF. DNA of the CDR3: TGTGCCATCAATACCAGGCCTGCCTACGAGCAGTACTTC.

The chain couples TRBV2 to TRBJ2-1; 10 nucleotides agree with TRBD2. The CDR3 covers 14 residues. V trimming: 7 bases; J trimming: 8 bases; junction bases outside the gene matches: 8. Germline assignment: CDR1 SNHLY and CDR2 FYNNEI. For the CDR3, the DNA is TGTGCCAGCACTACTAGCGGGGAGGTCGATGAGCAGTTCTTC. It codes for CASTTSGEVDEQFF. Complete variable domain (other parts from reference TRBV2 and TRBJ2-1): EPEVTQTPSHQVTQMGQEVILRCVPISNHLYFYWYRQILGQKVEFLVSFYNNEISEKSEIFDDQFSVERPDGSNFTLKIRSTKLEDSAMYFCASTTSGEVDEQFFGPGTRLTVL.

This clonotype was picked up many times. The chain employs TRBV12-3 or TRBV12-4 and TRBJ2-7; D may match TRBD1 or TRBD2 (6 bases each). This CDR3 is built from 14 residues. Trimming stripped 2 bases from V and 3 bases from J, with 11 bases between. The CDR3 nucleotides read TGTGCCAGCAGTTTATCGGGGGCAGGCTACGAGCAGTACTTC. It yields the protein CASSLSGAGYEQYF.

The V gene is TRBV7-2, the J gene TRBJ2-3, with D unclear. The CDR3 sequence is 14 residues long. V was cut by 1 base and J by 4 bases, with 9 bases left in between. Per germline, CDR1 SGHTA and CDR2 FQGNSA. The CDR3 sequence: CASSLGYSPDTQYF. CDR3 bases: TGTGCCAGCAGCTTAGGGTATTCCCCAGATACGCAGTATTTT.

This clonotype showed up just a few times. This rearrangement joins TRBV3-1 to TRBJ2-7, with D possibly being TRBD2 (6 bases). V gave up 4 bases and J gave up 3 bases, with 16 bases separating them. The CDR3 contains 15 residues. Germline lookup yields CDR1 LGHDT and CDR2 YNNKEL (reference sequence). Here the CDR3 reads CASSPGPVGGYEQYF. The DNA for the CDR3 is TGTGCCAGCAGCCCCGGACCAGTCGGGGGCTACGAGCAGTACTTC.

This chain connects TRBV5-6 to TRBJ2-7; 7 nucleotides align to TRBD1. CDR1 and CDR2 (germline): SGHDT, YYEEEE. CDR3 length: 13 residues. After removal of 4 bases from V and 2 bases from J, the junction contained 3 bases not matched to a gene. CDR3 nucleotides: TGTGCCAGCAGCCGGGACAGCACCTACGAGCAGTACTTC. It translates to CASSRDSTYEQYF.

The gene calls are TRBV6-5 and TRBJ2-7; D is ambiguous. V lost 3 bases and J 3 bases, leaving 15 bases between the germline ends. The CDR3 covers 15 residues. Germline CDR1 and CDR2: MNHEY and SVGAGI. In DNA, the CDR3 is TGTGCCAGCAGTTATATGGTGGACCCCCGCTACGAGCAGTACTTC. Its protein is CASSYMVDPRYEQYF.

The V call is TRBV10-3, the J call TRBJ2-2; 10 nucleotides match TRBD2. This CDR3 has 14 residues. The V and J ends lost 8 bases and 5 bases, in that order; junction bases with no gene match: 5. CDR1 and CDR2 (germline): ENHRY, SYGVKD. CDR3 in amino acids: CAIGLAGDTGELFF. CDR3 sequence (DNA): TGTGCCATCGGTCTAGCGGGAGATACCGGGGAGCTGTTTTTT.

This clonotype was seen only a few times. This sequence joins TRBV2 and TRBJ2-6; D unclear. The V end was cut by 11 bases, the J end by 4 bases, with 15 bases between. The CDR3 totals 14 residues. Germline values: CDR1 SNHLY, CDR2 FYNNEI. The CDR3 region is CAGQQSPGANVLTF. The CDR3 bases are TGTGCCGGGCAGCAAAGTCCCGGGGCCAACGTCCTGACTTTC. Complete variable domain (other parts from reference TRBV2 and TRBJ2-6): EPEVTQTPSHQVTQMGQEVILRCVPISNHLYFYWYRQILGQKVEFLVSFYNNEISEKSEIFDDQFSVERPDGSNFTLKIRSTKLEDSAMYFCAGQQSPGANVLTFGAGSRLTVL.

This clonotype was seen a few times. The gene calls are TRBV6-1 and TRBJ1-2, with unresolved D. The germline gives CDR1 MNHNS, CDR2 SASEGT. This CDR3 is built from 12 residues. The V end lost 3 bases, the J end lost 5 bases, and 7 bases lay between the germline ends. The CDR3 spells CASSDLIYGYTF. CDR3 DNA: TGTGCCAGCAGTGATCTTATTTATGGCTACACCTTC.